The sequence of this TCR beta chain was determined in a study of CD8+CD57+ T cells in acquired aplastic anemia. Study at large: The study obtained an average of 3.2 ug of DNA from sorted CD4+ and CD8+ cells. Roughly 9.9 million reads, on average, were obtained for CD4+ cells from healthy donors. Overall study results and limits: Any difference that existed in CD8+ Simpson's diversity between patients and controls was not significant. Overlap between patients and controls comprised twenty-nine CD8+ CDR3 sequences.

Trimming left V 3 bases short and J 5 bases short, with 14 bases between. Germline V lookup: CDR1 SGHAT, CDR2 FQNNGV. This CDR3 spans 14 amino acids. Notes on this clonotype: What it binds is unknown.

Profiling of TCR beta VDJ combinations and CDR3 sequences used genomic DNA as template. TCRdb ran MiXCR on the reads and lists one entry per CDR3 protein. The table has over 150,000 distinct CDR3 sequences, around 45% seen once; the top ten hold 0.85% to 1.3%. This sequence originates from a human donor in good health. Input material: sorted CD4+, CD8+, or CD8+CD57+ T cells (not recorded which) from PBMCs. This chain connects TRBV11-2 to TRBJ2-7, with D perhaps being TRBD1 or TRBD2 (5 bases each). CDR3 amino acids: CASSFYGGNNEQYF. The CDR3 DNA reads TGTGCCAGCAGCTTCTATGGGGGTAACAACGAGCAGTACTTC.